Detailed here is one T cell receptor (beta chain). Antigen: not known. Germline V gives CDR1 MGHRA, CDR2 YSYEKL. The CDR3 length is 15 residues. V was pared by 1 base and J by 2 bases, with 5 bases of the junction left unmatched. Researchers picked out CD4+ and CD8+ T cells from PBMCs by sorting. This record belongs to a study of CD8+ T cells in alopecia areata. General study findings and limits: Although TCR sharing was seen in mice, sharing across patients was less clear, possibly for HLA-related reasons. Normal skin's resident alphabeta T cells are sequenced alongside lesional scalp T cells. Clonality in lesional scalp, especially alopecia totalis/universalis, exceeded that of normal scalp.

cDNA prepared by RNA extraction and subsequent reverse transcription served as the template for sequencing. Repertoires were generated with immunoSEQ multiplex PCR, while TCRdb's copy carries only in-frame clones and drops some. Found here are 55,000 to 75,000 clones, about 44% of them singletons; the top ten hold roughly a sixth. The specimen was CD8+ T cells sorted from blood, collected at week 0. The chain is built from TRBV4-1 and TRBJ2-7; TRBD1 agrees at 7 bases. The TCR sequence derives from a human donor with alopecia areata. This CDR3 is CASSQVGTDAYEQYF. CDR3 sequence (DNA): TGCGCCAGCAGCCAAGTTGGGACAGACGCCTACGAGCAGTACTTC.